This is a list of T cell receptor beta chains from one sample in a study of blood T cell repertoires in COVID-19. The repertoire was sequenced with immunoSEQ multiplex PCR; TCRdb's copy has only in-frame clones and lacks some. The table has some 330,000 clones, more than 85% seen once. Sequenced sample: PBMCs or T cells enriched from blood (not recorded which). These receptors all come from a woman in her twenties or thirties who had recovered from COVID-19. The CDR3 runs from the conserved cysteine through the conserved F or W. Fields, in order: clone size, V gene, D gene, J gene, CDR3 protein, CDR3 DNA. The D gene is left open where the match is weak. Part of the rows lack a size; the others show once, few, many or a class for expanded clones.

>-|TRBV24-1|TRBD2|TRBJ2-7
CATSDLSGGRYEQYF
TGTGCCACCAGTGATTTGTCGGGGGGGAGATACGAGCAGTACTTC
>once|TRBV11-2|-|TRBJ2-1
CASSPRGRVGNEQFF
TGTGCCAGCAGCCCCAGAGGGCGGGTTGGTAATGAGCAGTTCTTC
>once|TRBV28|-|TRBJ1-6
CASSVLGSSYNSPLHF
TGTGCCAGCTCGGTTCTAGGAAGCTCCTATAATTCACCCCTCCACTTT
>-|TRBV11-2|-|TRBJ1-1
CASSVQGFTEAFF
TGTGCCAGCAGCGTACAGGGTTTCACTGAAGCTTTCTTT
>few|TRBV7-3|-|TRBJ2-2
CASSYRQNTGELFF
TGTGCCAGCAGCTACCGACAGAACACCGGGGAGCTGTTTTTT
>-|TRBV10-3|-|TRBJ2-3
CAISESRSHQDTQYF
TGTGCCATCAGTGAGTCGAGATCGCATCAAGATACGCAGTATTTT
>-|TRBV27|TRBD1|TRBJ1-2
CASSATVTGSGYTF
TGTGCCAGCAGTGCGACCGTGACAGGGAGTGGCTACACCTTC
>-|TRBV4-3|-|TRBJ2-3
CASSQGTVKQDTQYF
TGCGCCAGCAGCCAAGGGACAGTTAAACAGGATACGCAGTATTTT
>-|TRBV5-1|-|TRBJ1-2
CASSLAGQIYGYTF
TGCGCCAGCAGCTTGGCAGGACAGATCTATGGCTACACCTTC
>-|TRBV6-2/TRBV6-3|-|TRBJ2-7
CASSYFLSSYEQYF
TGTGCCAGCAGTTACTTTCTCAGCTCCTACGAGCAGTACTTC
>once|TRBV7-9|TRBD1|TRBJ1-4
CASSLEGAGSWVKLFF
TGTGCCAGCAGCTTAGAGGGGGCCGGGAGTTGGGTAAAACTGTTTTTT
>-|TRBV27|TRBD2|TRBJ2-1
CASSFSGSAGGYNEQFF
TGTGCCAGCAGTTTTTCGGGGTCGGCGGGAGGGTACAATGAGCAGTTCTTC
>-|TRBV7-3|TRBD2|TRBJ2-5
CASSLISGLAGVIETQYF
TGTGCCAGCAGCTTAATCTCGGGACTAGCGGGAGTTATAGAGACCCAGTACTTC
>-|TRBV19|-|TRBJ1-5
CASSMLGAQPQHF
TGTGCCAGTAGTATGTTAGGGGCCCAGCCCCAGCATTTT
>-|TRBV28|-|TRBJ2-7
CASTRQQYYEQYF
TGTGCCAGCACCCGACAGCAATACTACGAGCAGTACTTC
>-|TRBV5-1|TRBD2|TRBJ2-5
CASSFGLAGEYQYF
TGCGCCAGCAGCTTCGGACTAGCGGGAGAATACCAGTACTTC
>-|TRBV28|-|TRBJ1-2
CASRDGGGYTF
TGTGCCAGCAGGGACGGGGGAGGCTACACCTTC
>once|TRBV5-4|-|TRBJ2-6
CASSMRVTGANVLTF
TGTGCCAGCAGCATGAGGGTTACAGGGGCCAACGTCCTGACTTTC
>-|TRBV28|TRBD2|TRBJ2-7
CASSSRSGRLLYEQYF
TGTGCCAGCAGTTCCCGTAGCGGGAGGCTTCTCTACGAGCAGTACTTC
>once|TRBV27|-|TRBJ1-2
CASSPDRSQVGGYTF
TGTGCCAGCAGTCCAGACAGGAGCCAGGTTGGTGGCTACACCTTC
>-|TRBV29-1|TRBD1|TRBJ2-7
CSVRGQPKPYEQYF
TGCAGCGTTCGGGGACAGCCTAAGCCCTACGAGCAGTACTTC
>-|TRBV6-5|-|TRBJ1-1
CASSTSGRVTEAFF
TGTGCCAGCAGTACCTCGGGCAGGGTGACTGAAGCTTTCTTT
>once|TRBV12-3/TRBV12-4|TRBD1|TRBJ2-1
CATLTGGSNEQFF
TGTGCCACCCTGACAGGGGGTTCAAATGAGCAGTTCTTC
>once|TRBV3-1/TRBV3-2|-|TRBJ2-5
CASSQDRTTRYQETQYF
TGTGCCAGCAGCCAAGATAGAACTACCCGGTACCAAGAGACCCAGTACTTC
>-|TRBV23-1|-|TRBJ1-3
CASSQSAGGVAGNTIYF
TGCGCCAGCAGTCAATCAGCGGGGGGCGTCGCTGGAAACACCATATATTTT
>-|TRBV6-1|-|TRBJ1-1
CASSEPTGNTEAFF
TGTGCCAGCAGTGAGCCTACAGGGAACACTGAAGCTTTCTTT
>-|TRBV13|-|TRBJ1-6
CASSLGGRSSPLHF
TGTGCCAGCAGCTTAGGTGGCAGGTCTTCACCCCTCCACTTT
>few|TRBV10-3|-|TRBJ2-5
CAIRNNSGTETQYF
TGTGCCATCAGGAACAACTCTGGGACTGAGACCCAGTACTTC
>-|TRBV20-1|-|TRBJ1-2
CSARLSGYTF
TGCAGTGCGAGACTATCTGGCTACACCTTC
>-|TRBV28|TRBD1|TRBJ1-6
CASSPPQGLTIGSPLHF
TGTGCCAGCAGTCCTCCACAGGGGCTCACAATCGGTTCACCCCTCCACTTT
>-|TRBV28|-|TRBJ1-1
CASSFRGSREAFF
TGTGCCAGCAGTTTCAGGGGCTCTCGTGAAGCTTTCTTT
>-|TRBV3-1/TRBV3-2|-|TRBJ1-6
CASSQADGGFYNSPLHF
TGTGCCAGCAGCCAAGCCGATGGGGGCTTCTATAATTCACCCCTCCACTTT
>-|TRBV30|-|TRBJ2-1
CARTTRDEQFF
TGTGCCCGGACCACGAGGGATGAGCAGTTCTTC
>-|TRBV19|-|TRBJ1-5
CASSPRQRQPQHF
TGTGCCAGTAGTCCAAGACAGAGGCAGCCCCAGCATTTT
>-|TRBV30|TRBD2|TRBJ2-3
CAWSAPRTRVDTQYF
TGTGCCTGGAGTGCCCCCCGGACTAGAGTGGATACGCAGTATTTT
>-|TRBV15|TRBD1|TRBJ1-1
CATSGDRGRIAFF
TGTGCCACCAGCGGGGACAGGGGGCGAATCGCTTTCTTT
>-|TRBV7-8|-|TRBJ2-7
CASSHVARDEQYF
TGTGCCAGCAGCCACGTCGCGAGGGACGAGCAGTACTTC
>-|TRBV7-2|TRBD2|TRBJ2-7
CASSPGPGRGIMHEQYF
TGTGCCAGCAGCCCGGGCCCAGGGAGGGGTATTATGCACGAGCAGTACTTC
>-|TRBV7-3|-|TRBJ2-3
CASSPPGDTQYF
TGTGCCAGCAGCCCCCCCGGAGATACGCAGTATTTT
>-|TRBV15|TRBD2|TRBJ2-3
CATSRIAGRTDTQYF
TGTGCCACCAGCAGGATAGCGGGACGCACAGATACGCAGTATTTT
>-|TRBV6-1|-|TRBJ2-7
CASSEERVREYF
TGTGCCAGCAGTGAAGAGAGAGTGAGGGAGTACTTC
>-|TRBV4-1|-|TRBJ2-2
CASKGGTGELFF
TGCGCCAGCAAAGGAGGAACCGGGGAGCTGTTTTTT